This TCR beta chain was recovered during a study of T cell responses to AZD1222 COVID-19 vaccine. As for this clone: What it recognizes is unknown.

Germline lookup yields CDR1 MNHEY and CDR2 SMNVEV (reference sequence). The junction had 7 bases not matched to a gene; V was cut back by 6 bases and J by 5 bases. The CDR3 covers 13 residues. Regarding the study as a whole: Spike-specific TCRs gained breadth and depth after people received two AZD1222 doses. Donors in the cohort were predominantly white British and more often female, and clonal diversity was possibly underestimated.

Profiling relied on immunoSEQ multiplex PCR, and the TCRdb table lists in-frame clones only, not all of them. The sample holds 200,000 or so clones; about 90% are singletons and the top ten take 2.5% to 3%. The J gene is TRBJ2-7, the V gene TRBV27; 7 nucleotides match TRBD1. This sequence was found in an adult in good health. Sample: peripheral blood, taken on day 0 of MenACWY control vaccination. CDR3 nucleotide sequence: TGTGCCAGCAGCCCTGACAGGGACCACGAGCAGTACTTC. Translating it yields CASSPDRDHEQYF.